This TCR beta chain derives from a study of shared clonotypes between healthy human individuals. The study, taken as a whole, reports: Clonotypes not shared had lower generation probabilities than those common to all four donors.

For this clone: Its cognate antigen is unknown.

Germline lookup yields CDR1 GTSNPN and CDR2 SVGIG (reference sequence). J was trimmed by 0 bases and V by 2 bases; bases with no gene match: 13. This CDR3 region has 19 residues. Only in-frame clones appear in the TCRdb table, and some are missing; sequencing was by immunoSEQ multiplex PCR. The table has around 2.1 million clones, more than 90% seen once; the top ten hold about 0.13%. This receptor was obtained from a young man in good health. Sequenced material: naive CD4+ T cells sorted from blood. Subset reported: CD45RA+ positively selected. The chain employs TRBV30 and TRBJ2-6; TRBD1 aligns across 7 bases. CDR3 nucleotide sequence: TGTGCCTGGAGTCGCCCCACCTCGACAGGGCCCTCTGGGGCCAACGTCCTGACTTTC. Its protein product is CAWSRPTSTGPSGANVLTF.